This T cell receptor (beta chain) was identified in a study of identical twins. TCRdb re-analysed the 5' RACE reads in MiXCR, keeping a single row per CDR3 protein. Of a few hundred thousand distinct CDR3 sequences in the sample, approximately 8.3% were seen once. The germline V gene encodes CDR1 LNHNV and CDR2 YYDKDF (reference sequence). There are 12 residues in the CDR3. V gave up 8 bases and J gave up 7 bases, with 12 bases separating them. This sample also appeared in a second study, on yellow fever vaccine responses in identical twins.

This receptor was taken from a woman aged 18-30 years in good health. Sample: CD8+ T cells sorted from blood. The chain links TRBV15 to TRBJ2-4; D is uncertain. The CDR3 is CATLGPMNIQYF. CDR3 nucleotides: TGTGCCACCCTCGGGCCCATGAACATTCAGTACTTC.